Included here is one T cell receptor (beta chain) sequence, with context. 13 Jbeta primers and 60 Vbeta primers were used for the PCR. TCRdb's table, derived via immunoSEQ multiplex PCR, lists solely in-frame clones and lacks some. The sample has 90,000 to 110,000 clones; roughly 15% are singletons. The data were taken from a study of cytomegalovirus exposure and HLA in healthy donors. The sample was PBMCs. The TCR was taken from a female donor in good health and CMV-seronegative.

The CDR3 DNA is TGTGCCAGCAGCTTAGCGGGGGCAGATACGCAGTATTTT. Translation: CASSLAGADTQYF. The chain carries TRBV11-3 and TRBJ2-3, with a possible D match to TRBD2 (6 bases). Per germline, CDR1 SGHNT and CDR2 YENEEA. The CDR3 is made up of 13 amino acids. The ends were cut back, 1 base at V and 4 bases at J, with 6 bases in the middle.